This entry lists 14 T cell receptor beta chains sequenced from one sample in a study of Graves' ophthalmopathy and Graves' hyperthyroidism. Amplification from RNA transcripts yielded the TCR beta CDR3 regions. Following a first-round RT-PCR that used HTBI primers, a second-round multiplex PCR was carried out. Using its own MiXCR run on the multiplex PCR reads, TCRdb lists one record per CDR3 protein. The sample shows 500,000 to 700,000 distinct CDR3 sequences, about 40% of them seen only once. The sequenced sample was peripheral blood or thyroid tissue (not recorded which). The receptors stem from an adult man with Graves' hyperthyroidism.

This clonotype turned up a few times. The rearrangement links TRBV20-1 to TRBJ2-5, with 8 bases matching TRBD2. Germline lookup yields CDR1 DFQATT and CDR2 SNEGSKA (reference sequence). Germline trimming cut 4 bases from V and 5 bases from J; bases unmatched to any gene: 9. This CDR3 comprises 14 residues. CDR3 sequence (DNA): TGCAGTGCTAATACCGGGGGGGCCTGGGAGACCCAGTACTTC. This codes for CSANTGGAWETQYF.

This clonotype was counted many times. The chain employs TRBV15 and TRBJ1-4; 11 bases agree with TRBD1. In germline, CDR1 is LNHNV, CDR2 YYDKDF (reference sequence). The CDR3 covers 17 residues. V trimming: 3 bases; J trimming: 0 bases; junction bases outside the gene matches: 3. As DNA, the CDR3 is TGTGCCACCAGCAGTCCGGGACAGGGGGCAACTAATGAAAAACTGTTTTTT. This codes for CATSSPGQGATNEKLFF.

The CDR3 DNA sequence: TGTGCCAGCAGTGATGTCTCCCAGTACTTC. Protein sequence: CASSDVSQYF. The genes are TRBV25-1 and TRBJ2-5; no reliable D call. The CDR3 is 10 residues long. V was pared by 3 bases and J by 9 bases, with 5 bases between. Germline V gives CDR1 MGHDK, CDR2 SYGVNS.

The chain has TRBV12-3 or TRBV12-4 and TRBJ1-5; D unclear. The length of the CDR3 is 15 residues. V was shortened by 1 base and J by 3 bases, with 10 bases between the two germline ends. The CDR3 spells CASSLGAGINQPQHF. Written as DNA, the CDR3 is TGTGCCAGCAGTTTAGGCGCCGGAATCAATCAGCCCCAGCATTTT.

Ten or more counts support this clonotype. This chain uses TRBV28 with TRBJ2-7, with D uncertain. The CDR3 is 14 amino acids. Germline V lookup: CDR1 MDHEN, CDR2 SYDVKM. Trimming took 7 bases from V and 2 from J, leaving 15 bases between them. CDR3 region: CASNPRWQTYEQYF. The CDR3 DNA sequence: TGTGCCAGCAACCCTAGGTGGCAGACCTACGAGCAGTACTTC.

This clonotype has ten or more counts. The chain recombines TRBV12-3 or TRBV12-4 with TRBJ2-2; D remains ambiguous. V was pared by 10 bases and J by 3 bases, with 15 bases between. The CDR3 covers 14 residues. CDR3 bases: TGTGCCACCGGCGGTTTGGCTTACACCGGGGAGCTGTTTTTT. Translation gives CATGGLAYTGELFF.

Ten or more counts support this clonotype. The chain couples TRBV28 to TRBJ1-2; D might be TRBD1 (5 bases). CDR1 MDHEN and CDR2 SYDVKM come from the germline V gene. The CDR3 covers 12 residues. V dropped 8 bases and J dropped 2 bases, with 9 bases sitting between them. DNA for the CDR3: TGTGCCAGCCAAGGGACGAACTATGGCTACACCTTC. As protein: CASQGTNYGYTF.

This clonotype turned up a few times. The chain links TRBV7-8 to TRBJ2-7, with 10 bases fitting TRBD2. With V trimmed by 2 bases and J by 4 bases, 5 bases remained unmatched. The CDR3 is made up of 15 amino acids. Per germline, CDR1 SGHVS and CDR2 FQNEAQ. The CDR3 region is CASSLMASGGYEQYF. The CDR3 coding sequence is TGTGCCAGCAGCTTAATGGCTAGCGGGGGATACGAGCAGTACTTC.

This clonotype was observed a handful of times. The CDR3 coding sequence is TGCAGTGCTAGAGGGGGGGCCGCAGATACGCAGTATTTT. Translation gives CSARGGAADTQYF. The chain joins TRBV20-1 to TRBJ2-3; D is tentatively TRBD1 or TRBD2 (6 bases each). The V gene lost 1 base and the J gene lost 4 bases, with 9 bases spanning the gap. Germline CDR1 is DFQATT and CDR2 is SNEGSKA (reference sequence). This CDR3 has 13 residues.

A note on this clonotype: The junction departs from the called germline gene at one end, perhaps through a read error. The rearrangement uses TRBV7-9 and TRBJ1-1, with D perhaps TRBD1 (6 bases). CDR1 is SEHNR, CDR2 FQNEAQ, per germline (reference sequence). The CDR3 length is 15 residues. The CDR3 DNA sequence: TGTGCCCGCAGCTCCCGTGGGGGCACGAACACTGAAGCTTTCTTT. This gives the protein CARSSRGGTNTEAFF. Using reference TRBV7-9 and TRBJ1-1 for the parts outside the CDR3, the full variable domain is DTGVSQNPRHKITKRGQNVTFRCDPISEHNRLYWYRQTLGQGPEFLTYFQNEAQLEKSRLLSDRFSAERPKGSFSTLEIQRTEQGDSAMYLCARSSRGGTNTEAFFGQGTRLTVV.

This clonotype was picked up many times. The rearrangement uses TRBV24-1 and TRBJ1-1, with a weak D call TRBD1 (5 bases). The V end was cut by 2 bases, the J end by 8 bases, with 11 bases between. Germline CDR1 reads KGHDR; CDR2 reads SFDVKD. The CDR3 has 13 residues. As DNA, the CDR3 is TGTGCCACCAGTGATTCCCTTCGGGGGGAAGCTTTCTTT. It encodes CATSDSLRGEAFF.

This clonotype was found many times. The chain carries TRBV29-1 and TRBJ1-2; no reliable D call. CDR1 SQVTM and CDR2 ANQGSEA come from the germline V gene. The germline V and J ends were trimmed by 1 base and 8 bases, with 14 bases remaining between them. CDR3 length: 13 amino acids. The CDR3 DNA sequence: TGCAGCGTTGAAGGACAATCCTACGGCGGCTACACCTTC. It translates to CSVEGQSYGGYTF.

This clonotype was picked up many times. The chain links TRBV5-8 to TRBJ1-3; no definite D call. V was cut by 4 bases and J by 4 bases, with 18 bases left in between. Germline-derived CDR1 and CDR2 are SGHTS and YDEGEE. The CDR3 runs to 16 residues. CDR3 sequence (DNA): TGTGCCAGCAGCGTGTCGACCCTTGTGGGAGGAAACACCATATATTTT. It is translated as CASSVSTLVGGNTIYF.

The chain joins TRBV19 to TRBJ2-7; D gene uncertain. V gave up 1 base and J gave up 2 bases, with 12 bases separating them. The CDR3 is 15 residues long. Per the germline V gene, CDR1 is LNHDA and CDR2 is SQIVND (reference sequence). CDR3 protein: CASSIAAGDTYEQYF. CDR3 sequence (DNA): TGTGCCAGTAGTATAGCGGCAGGAGATACCTACGAGCAGTACTTC.